This TCR beta chain was recovered during a study of T cell repertoires in cytomegalovirus infection. As for the study in general: TCR beta signatures that were public indicated CMV infection and matching HLA type.

This clonotype was detected a few times. This CDR3 has 17 residues. V lost 1 base to trimming and J lost 0 bases; unmatched junction nucleotides: 2. Germline V gives CDR1 SGHTA, CDR2 FQGNSA. One entry per CDR3 protein results from TCRdb running MiXCR on the reads. Found here are 300,000 to 400,000 distinct CDR3 sequences, 9.5% of them singletons; the top ten hold 3.5% to 4.5%. Sequences were obtained from PBMCs. The chain joins TRBV7-2 to TRBJ2-6; 8 bases match TRBD2. This sequence originates from a human donor in good health (CMV status not recorded). Some clones in this sample may be carry-over from other donors' samples. The CDR3 reads CASSLGLANSGANVLTF. The CDR3 DNA is TGTGCCAGCAGCTTAGGACTAGCGAACTCTGGGGCCAACGTCCTGACTTTC.